These T cell receptor beta chains were read from a single sample in a study of blood T cell repertoires in COVID-19. Method: immunoSEQ multiplex PCR; TCRdb's copy keeps in-frame clones and lacks some. Of about 40,000 clones listed, roughly 86% were seen once; the top ten hold around a fifth. Sample: peripheral blood. The receptors stem from a man aged 45-60 years in a cohort sampled during active COVID-19. CDR3s leave out the opening cysteine and the closing phenylalanine or tryptophan.

v_call | cdr3_aa
TRBV2 | ASSEAGPRYGKLF
TRBV28 | ASSLLAEITGELF
TRBV7-6 | ASSYSPGSPLH
TRBV6-5 | ASRASIREKLF
TRBV5-1 | ASSWPRAGRNYNEQF
TRBV19 | ASIASGWRTGELF
TRBV6-5 | ASSKTDNEQF
TRBV5-6 | ASSLKREGRLTGELF
TRBV5-4 | ASSLAASGNNEQF
TRBV19 | ASSIGRVLDIQY
TRBV19 | ASSTDREYGNTIY
TRBV4-3 | ASSQVAGGSGANVLT
TRBV19 | ASSHRDRVYEQY
TRBV19 | ASSITGGNPGELF
TRBV9 | ASSISNRGTGGLF
TRBV2 | ASSEWDSLNQPQH
TRBV27 | ASQAGATGGELF
TRBV5-1 | ASSGGTGAPEQY
TRBV7-9 | ASSLGSGATHSNQPQH
TRBV4-3 | ASSQEPSPAANTEAF
TRBV5-1 | ASSLGGQDLKTQY
TRBV11-2 | ASILLAGGNNEQF
TRBV18 | ASLGSETRVAF
TRBV7-2 | ASSLVSQGGTDTQY
TRBV5-1 | ASSLAAGVNEQF
TRBV7-2 | ASSSDGGEGTDTQY
TRBV4-3 | ASSQDPGLAGFDTQY
TRBV4-3 | ASSQVPLTGETDTQY
TRBV6-5 | ASSPRGGSNQPQH
TRBV6-5 | ASNLGQWSEQY
TRBV24-1 | ATSETGTGGRDTQY
TRBV5-8 | ASSSGTGLNTEAF
TRBV9 | ASSGQGSPTDTQY
TRBV9 | ASSVDGLAQETQY
TRBV5-4 | ASSRYNDGQGGGYT
TRBV6-5 | ASSLRDSPIYGYT
TRBV5-6 | ASNSYLAGELF
TRBV15 | ATSPRGGTQETQY
TRBV18 | ASSPDGQGANVLT
TRBV14 | ASSQVAGGNSPLH
TRBV30 | AWSVGETQY
TRBV7-3 | ASGSGNEQF
TRBV27 | ASRKSGGNTGELF